These 9 T cell receptor beta chains were all obtained from the same sample, sequenced in a study of T cells after posttransplantation cyclophosphamide. Method: immunoSEQ multiplex PCR; TCRdb's copy keeps in-frame clones and lacks some. The sample shows some 18,000 clones, approximately 90% of them seen only once. Cyclophosphamide on days +3 and +4 followed busulfan-fludarabine conditioning and a marrow graft. Sequencing used PBMCs, obtained after allogeneic stem cell transplant with posttransplant cyclophosphamide. These TCRs come from a female patient in her forties or fifties who received an allogeneic stem cell transplant from a related donor, was CMV-positive, and had no GVHD. T cells may partly derive from the graft donor.

For the CDR3, the DNA is TGTGCCAGCAGCCAAGGACTAGCGGGAGTTTATGAGCAGTTCTTC. Its protein is CASSQGLAGVYEQFF. J is TRBJ2-1 and V is TRBV7-3; 13 bases agree with TRBD2. The V and J ends lost 5 bases and 8 bases, in that order; junction bases with no gene match: 6. Germline lookup yields CDR1 SGHTA and CDR2 FQGTGA. There are 15 residues in the CDR3.

The CDR3, as DNA: TGTGCCAGCAGTCGAGAACTAGCGGGAGGAAAGTTCTTC. Amino acid sequence: CASSRELAGGKFF. This chain links TRBV27 with TRBJ2-1; 12 nucleotides agree with TRBD2. The CDR3 consists of 13 residues. CDR1 and CDR2 from the germline V gene are MNHEY and SMNVEV (reference sequence). The V and J ends lost 5 bases and 14 bases, in that order; junction bases with no gene match: 7.

This chain links TRBV28 with TRBJ2-7, with D unclear. The CDR3 runs 14 residues. Germline V CDR1 and CDR2: MDHEN, SYDVKM. Trimming left V 5 bases short and J 2 bases short, with 13 bases between. The CDR3 sequence: CASSPDTLPYEQYF. CDR3 DNA: TGTGCCAGCAGTCCAGACACCTTACCCTACGAGCAGTACTTC.

The chain joins TRBV19 to TRBJ2-1; the match to TRBD1 covers 8 bases. V lost 9 bases to trimming and J lost 8 bases; unmatched junction nucleotides: 12. CDR1 is LNHDA and CDR2 is SQIVND in the germline V gene (reference sequence). The CDR3 runs to 14 residues. The CDR3 reads CASRTGNVLDEQFF. The CDR3 bases are TGTGCCAGCCGGACAGGGAATGTTCTTGATGAGCAGTTCTTC.

The J gene is TRBJ2-1, the V gene TRBV6-5; 11 bases are shared with TRBD2. The CDR3 runs 15 residues. Germline V CDR1 and CDR2: MNHEY, SVGAGI. The ends lost 5 bases at V and 5 bases at J; junction bases unmatched: 5. The CDR3 nucleotides are TGTGCCAGCAGTCCCAGACTAGCGGGACACAATGAGCAGTTCTTC. This translates into CASSPRLAGHNEQFF.

The V call is TRBV7-2, the J call TRBJ2-1; unclear D gene. This CDR3 has 16 amino acids. The germline V gene has CDR1 SGHTA and CDR2 FQGNSA. The V gene lost 2 bases and the J gene lost 0 bases, with 11 bases spanning the gap. The CDR3 DNA reads TGTGCCAGCAGCTTATATGCTTCGAGCTCCTACAATGAGCAGTTCTTC. Amino acid sequence: CASSLYASSSYNEQFF.

The chain links TRBV4-2 to TRBJ2-2, with 14 bases identical to TRBD2. Germline V lookup: CDR1 LGHNA, CDR2 YNFKEQ. J lost 3 bases, V lost 4 bases, and 4 bases had no gene match. The CDR3 is 17 residues long. The CDR3 loop is CASSLPGLAGDTGELFF. The CDR3 nucleotides read TGTGCCAGCAGCCTGCCGGGACTAGCGGGGGACACCGGGGAGCTGTTTTTT.

The rearrangement joins TRBV29-1 to TRBJ1-3; 9 bases map to TRBD1. The CDR3 consists of 15 residues. The V segment lost 4 bases and the J segment 3 bases; nucleotides outside the gene matches: 7. The germline V gene has CDR1 SQVTM and CDR2 ANQGSEA. CDR3 sequence: CSVAAGTGFGNTIYF. CDR3 sequence (DNA): TGCAGCGTTGCCGCCGGGACAGGGTTTGGAAACACCATATATTTT.

The chain has TRBV7-9 and TRBJ2-5; D perhaps matches TRBD1 (5 bases). Between the trimmed V and J ends, which lost 4 bases and 1 base, there was a span of 7 bases. Germline assignment: CDR1 SEHNR and CDR2 FQNEAQ (reference sequence). The length of the CDR3 is 13 residues. The CDR3, as DNA: TGTGCCAGCAGCTATCAGGGCCAAGAGACCCAGTACTTC. It is translated as CASSYQGQETQYF.